This T cell receptor (beta chain) was found in a study of CD4 and CD8 cells across lung adenocarcinoma regions. Samples came from patients with localized non-small cell lung adenocarcinoma. The germline gives CDR1 MNHNS, CDR2 SASEGT. The CDR3 covers 14 residues. Using its own MiXCR run on the PCR reads, TCRdb lists one record per CDR3 protein. The repertoire includes under 15,000 distinct CDR3 sequences, around half of them detected once, and roughly 33% sits in the top ten. The chain is built from TRBV6-1 and TRBJ2-2; possibly TRBD1 for D (5 bases). The DNA end is more similar to TRBJ2-3, so the J call may be wrong. The TCR originated in a female donor with lung adenocarcinoma. The CD4 and CD8 labels of this study may be unreliable. Sequenced: CD8+ T cells from the center of a lung tumor. The CDR3 loop is CASSQGIGADTQYF. CDR3 DNA: TGTGCCAGCAGTCAGGGAATTGGAGCCGATACGCAGTATTTT.